The clone carrying this T cell receptor (beta chain) was found once. In the source study's methods: By means of reference gene primer amplification, nucleated cell counts were estimated. Measured with immunoSEQ multiplex PCR; TCRdb has only the in-frame clones, and not every one. The DNA gave D and trimming, while V, J and clone size come from that table. The data hold approximately 260,000 clones, with roughly nine tenths observed a single time. The data stem from a study of blood T cell repertoires in COVID-19. Study-level background: COVID-19 samples, acute and convalescent, were from the United States, Italy and Spain. The analysed material was cDNA or gDNA that came from T cells, B-cell-depleted T cells, or PBMCs.

The V segment lost 1 base and the J segment 2 bases; nucleotides outside the gene matches: 7. This CDR3 has 17 residues. Germline assignment: CDR1 LGHDT and CDR2 YNNKEL (reference sequence). Specimen: PBMCs or T cells enriched from blood (not recorded which). This chain uses TRBV3-1 (or the pseudogene TRBV3-2) with TRBJ2-4; TRBD1 agrees at 8 bases. This receptor was obtained from a woman between 25 and 40 years old with acute COVID-19. CDR3 sequence: CASSQVNQGATKNIQYF. The CDR3 nucleotides are TGTGCCAGCAGCCAAGTTAATCAGGGGGCCACCAAAAACATTCAGTACTTC.